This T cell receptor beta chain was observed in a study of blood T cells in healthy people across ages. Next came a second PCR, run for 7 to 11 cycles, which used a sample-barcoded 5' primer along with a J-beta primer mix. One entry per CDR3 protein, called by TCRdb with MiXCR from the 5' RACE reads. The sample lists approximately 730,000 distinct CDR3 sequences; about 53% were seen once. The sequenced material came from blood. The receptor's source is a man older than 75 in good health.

For the CDR3, the DNA is TGTGCCAGCTCACCTCCTAGCGCCAAGGGGTACAATGAGCAGTTCTTC. Its translation: CASSPPSAKGYNEQFF. V is TRBV18 and J is TRBJ2-1, with D perhaps matching TRBD2 (6 bases). Trimming stripped 3 bases from V and 4 bases from J, with 16 bases between. The germline V gene encodes CDR1 KGHSH and CDR2 LQKENI. The CDR3 has 16 residues.